One and the same sample provided the 8 T cell receptor beta chains below, sequenced in a study of shared clonotypes between healthy human individuals. The protocol was immunoSEQ multiplex PCR, while the TCRdb copy is restricted to in-frame clones and leaves out a portion. The sample holds 1,400,000 or so clones, about 98.5% seen once. The sequenced sample was naive CD4+ T cells sorted from blood. The subset is: CD45RA+ positively selected. The receptors were sampled from a young man in good health.

V is TRBV5-1 and J is TRBJ2-1, with D tentatively TRBD2 (5 bases). V lost 0 bases to trimming and J lost 5 bases, with 18 bases between them. The germline V gene encodes CDR1 SGHRS and CDR2 YFSETQ. The CDR3 sequence is 17 residues long. The CDR3: CASSLATDWPSDNEQFF. CDR3 sequence (DNA): TGCGCCAGCAGCTTGGCGACGGACTGGCCGTCCGACAATGAGCAGTTCTTC.

The gene calls are TRBV7-2 and TRBJ2-3; D is perhaps TRBD1 (5 bases). Deletions cut 5 bases from V and 3 bases from J, with 18 bases between. Germline V gene sequence: CDR1 SGHTA, CDR2 FQGNSA. The CDR3 extends over 16 amino acids. As DNA, the CDR3 is TGTGCCAGCAGCCTAAGGACATCCCTCGGGACAGATACGCAGTATTTT. This translates into CASSLRTSLGTDTQYF.

The chain recombines TRBV18 with TRBJ2-7; 8 bases map to TRBD2. The ends lost 5 bases at V and 2 bases at J; junction bases unmatched: 8. This CDR3 has 15 amino acids. Germline CDR1 is KGHSH and CDR2 is LQKENI. CDR3 protein: CASSKSAGGAYEQYF. CDR3 in DNA: TGTGCCAGCTCAAAATCCGCCGGGGGGGCCTACGAGCAGTACTTC.

The genes are TRBV7-8 and TRBJ1-1; no firm D call. Germline CDR1 is SGHVS and CDR2 is FQNEAQ. The V end was cut by 1 base, the J end by 1 base, with 7 bases between. This CDR3 has 14 residues. As DNA, the CDR3 is TGTGCCAGCAGCTTAGTTTTCCAGAACACTGAAGCTTTCTTT. It specifies CASSLVFQNTEAFF. Full variable domain (outside the CDR3, taken from reference TRBV7-8 and TRBJ1-1): GAGVSQSPRYKVAKRGQDVALRCDPISGHVSLFWYQQALGQGPEFLTYFQNEAQLDKSGLPSDRFFAERPEGSVSTLKIQRTQQEDSAVYLCASSLVFQNTEAFFGQGTRLTVV.

The rearrangement joins TRBV6-6 to TRBJ2-7; TRBD2 might be the D (6 bases). The CDR3 is 12 residues long. The germline V gene has CDR1 MNHNY and CDR2 SVGAGI (reference sequence). V was shortened by 6 bases and J by 2 bases, with 8 bases between the two germline ends. CDR3: CASSREPYEQYF. CDR3 nucleotides: TGTGCCAGCAGCCGGGAGCCCTACGAGCAGTACTTC.

The chain carries TRBV7-2 and TRBJ1-5; D remains unclear. Per germline, CDR1 SGHTA and CDR2 FQGNSA. The CDR3 is made up of 14 amino acids. V lost 5 bases and J lost 7, with 15 bases in between. The CDR3 bases are TGTGCCAGCAGCGTCAGAGGCGCGGGGCAGCCCCAGCATTTT. It encodes CASSVRGAGQPQHF.

This chain connects TRBV5-4 to TRBJ2-1; D might be TRBD1 (6 bases). The germline gives CDR1 SGHNT, CDR2 YYREEE (reference sequence). V lost 2 bases to trimming and J lost 8 bases, with 17 bases between them. The CDR3 spans 15 residues. Here the CDR3 DNA reads TGTGCCAGCAGCTTCCCGACAGGAGCCAGTCATGAGCAGTTCTTC. Protein product: CASSFPTGASHEQFF.

The chain recombines TRBV29-1 with TRBJ2-1; perhaps TRBD2 as D (6 bases). CDR1 and CDR2 from the germline V gene are SQVTM and ANQGSEA. V lost 5 bases to trimming and J lost 8 bases, with 10 bases between them. CDR3 length: 11 residues. The CDR3: CSVRRADEQFF. CDR3 coding DNA: TGCAGCGTTAGGAGGGCCGATGAGCAGTTCTTC.